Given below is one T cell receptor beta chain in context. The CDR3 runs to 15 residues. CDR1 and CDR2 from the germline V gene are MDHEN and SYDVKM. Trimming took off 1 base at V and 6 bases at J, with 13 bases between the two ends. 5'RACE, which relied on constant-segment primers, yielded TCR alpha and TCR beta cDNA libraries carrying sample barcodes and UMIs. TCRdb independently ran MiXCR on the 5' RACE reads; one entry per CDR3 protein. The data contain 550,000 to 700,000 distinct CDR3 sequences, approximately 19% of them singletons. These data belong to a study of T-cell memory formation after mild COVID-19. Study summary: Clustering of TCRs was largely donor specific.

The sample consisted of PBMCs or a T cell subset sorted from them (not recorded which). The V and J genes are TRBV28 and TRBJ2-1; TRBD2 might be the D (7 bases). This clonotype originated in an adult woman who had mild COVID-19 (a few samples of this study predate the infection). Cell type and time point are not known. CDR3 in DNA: TGTGCCAGCAGTTTATCGGGGGGCGCAATCAATGAGCAGTTCTTC. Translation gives CASSLSGGAINEQFF.